Included here is one T cell receptor (beta chain) sequence, with context. The sample comes from a study of blood T cell repertoires in COVID-19. Study-level background: There were acute and convalescent COVID-19 samples, and they came from the United States, Italy and Spain. Nucleic acid was either cDNA or gDNA, and it came from T cells, B-cell-depleted T cells, or PBMCs.

Original data processing: Amplified reference gene primers provided the basis for estimating nucleated cell counts. Libraries were prepared by immunoSEQ multiplex PCR; TCRdb keeps only in-frame clonotypes and omits some of them. V and J calls plus clone size are reproduced from that table; the DNA served to infer D and trimming. The sample yields some 250,000 clones, around four fifths seen once. Looked up from germline, CDR1 is MNHEY and CDR2 is SMNVEV (reference sequence). The CDR3 has 12 amino acids. The V and J ends lost 9 bases and 7 bases respectively, with 12 bases between them. The receptor was isolated from a man in his forties with acute or convalescent COVID-19. The sample comprised peripheral blood. This chain joins TRBV27 and TRBJ1-4, with D unresolved. As DNA, the CDR3 is TGTGCCAGTCGGGGAAGAAGTGAAAAACTGTTTTTT. Its protein product is CASRGRSEKLFF.